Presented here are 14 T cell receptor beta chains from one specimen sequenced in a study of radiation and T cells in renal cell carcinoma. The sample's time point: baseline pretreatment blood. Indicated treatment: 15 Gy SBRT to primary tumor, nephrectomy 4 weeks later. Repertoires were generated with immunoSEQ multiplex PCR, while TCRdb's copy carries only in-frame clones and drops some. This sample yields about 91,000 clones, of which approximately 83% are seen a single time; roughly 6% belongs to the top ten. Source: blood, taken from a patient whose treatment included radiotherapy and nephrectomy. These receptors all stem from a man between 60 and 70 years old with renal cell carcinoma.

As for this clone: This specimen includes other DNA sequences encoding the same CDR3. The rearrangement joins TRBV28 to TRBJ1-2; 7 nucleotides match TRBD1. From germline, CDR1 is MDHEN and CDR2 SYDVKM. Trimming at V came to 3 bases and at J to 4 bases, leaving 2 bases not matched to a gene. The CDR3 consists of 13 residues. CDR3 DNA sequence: TGTGCCAGCAGTTTGCAGGGGGGCTATGGCTACACCTTC. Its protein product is CASSLQGGYGYTF.

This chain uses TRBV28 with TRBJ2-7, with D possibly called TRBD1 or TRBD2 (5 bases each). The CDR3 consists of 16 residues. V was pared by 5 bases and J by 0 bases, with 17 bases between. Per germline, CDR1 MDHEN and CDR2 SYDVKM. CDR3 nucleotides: TGTGCCAGCAGTCGCAGGGTCGGGGCTAGCTCCTACGAGCAGTACTTC. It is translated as CASSRRVGASSYEQYF.

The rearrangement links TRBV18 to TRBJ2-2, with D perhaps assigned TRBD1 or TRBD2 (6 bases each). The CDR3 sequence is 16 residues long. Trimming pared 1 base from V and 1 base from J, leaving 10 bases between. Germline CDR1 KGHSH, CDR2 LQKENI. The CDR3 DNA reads TGTGCCAGCTCACCACAGGGGGGCTTGAACACCGGGGAGCTGTTTTTT. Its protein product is CASSPQGGLNTGELFF. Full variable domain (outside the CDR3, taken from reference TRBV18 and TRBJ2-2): NAGVMQNPRHLVRRRGQEARLRCSPMKGHSHVYWYRQLPEEGLKFMVYLQKENIIDESGMPKERFSAEFPKEGPSILRIQQVVRGDSAAYFCASSPQGGLNTGELFFGEGSRLTVL.

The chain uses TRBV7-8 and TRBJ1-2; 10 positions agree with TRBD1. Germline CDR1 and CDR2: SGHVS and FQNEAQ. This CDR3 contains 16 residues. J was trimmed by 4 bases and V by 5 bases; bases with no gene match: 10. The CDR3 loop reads CASSQGTGEVSYGYTF. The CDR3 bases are TGTGCCAGCAGCCAGGGGACAGGGGAGGTTTCCTATGGCTACACCTTC.

Here the CDR3 DNA reads TGCGCCAGCAGCCGTGACAGGGGTGGTCTCGCCGGGTCCTATGGCTACACCTTC. This encodes CASSRDRGGLAGSYGYTF. The chain joins TRBV5-1 to TRBJ1-2, with 8 bases fitting TRBD1. The germline gives CDR1 SGHRS, CDR2 YFSETQ. Germline trimming cut 4 bases from V and 4 bases from J; bases unmatched to any gene: 18. CDR3 length: 18 residues. The whole variable domain, filled in from reference TRBV5-1 and TRBJ1-2, reads KAGVTQTPRYLIKTRGQQVTLSCSPISGHRSVSWYQQTPGQGLQFLFEYFSETQRNKGNFPGRFSGRQFSNSRSEMNVSTLELGDSALYLCASSRDRGGLAGSYGYTFGSGTRLTVV.

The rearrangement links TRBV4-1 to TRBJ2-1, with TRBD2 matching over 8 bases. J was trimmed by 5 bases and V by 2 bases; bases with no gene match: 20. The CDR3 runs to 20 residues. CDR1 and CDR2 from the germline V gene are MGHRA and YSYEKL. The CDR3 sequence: CASSQFPSVGILAENNEQFF. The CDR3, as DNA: TGCGCCAGCAGCCAATTCCCCTCAGTAGGGATACTAGCGGAAAACAATGAGCAGTTCTTC.

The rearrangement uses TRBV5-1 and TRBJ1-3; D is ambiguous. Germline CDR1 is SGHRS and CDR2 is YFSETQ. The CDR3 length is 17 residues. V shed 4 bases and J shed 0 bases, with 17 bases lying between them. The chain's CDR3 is CASSIYHLGLSGNTIYF. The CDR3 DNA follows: TGCGCCAGCAGCATATACCATTTAGGGCTCTCTGGAAACACCATATATTTT.

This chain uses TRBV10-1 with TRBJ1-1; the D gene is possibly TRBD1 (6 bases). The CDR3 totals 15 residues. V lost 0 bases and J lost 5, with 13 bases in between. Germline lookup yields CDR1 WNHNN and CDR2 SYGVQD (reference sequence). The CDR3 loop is CASSESISQGTEAFF. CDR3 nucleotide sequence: TGCGCCAGCAGTGAGTCGATCTCTCAGGGGACTGAAGCTTTCTTT.

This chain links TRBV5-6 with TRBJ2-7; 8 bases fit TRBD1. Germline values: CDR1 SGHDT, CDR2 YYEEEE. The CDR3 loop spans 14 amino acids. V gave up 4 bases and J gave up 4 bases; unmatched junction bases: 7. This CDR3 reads CASSPTGQVYEQYF. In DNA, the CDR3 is TGTGCCAGCAGCCCAACGGGACAGGTGTACGAGCAGTACTTC.

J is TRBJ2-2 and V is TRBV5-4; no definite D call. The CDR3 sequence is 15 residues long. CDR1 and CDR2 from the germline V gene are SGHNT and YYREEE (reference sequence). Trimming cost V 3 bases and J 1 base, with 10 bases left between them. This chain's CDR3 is CASSSVYGNTGELFF. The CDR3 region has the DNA TGTGCCAGCAGCTCCGTGTACGGGAACACCGGGGAGCTGTTTTTT.

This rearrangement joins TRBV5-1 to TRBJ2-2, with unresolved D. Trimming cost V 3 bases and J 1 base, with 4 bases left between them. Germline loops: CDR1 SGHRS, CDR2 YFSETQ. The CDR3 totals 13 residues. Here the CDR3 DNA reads TGCGCCAGCAGCTCACAGAACACCGGGGAGCTGTTTTTT. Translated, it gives CASSSQNTGELFF.

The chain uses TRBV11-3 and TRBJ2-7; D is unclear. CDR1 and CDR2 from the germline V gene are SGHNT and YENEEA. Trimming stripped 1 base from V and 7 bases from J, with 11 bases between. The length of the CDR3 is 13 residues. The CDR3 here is CASSLARAGEQYF. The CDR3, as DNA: TGTGCCAGCAGCTTAGCTCGGGCAGGTGAGCAGTACTTC.

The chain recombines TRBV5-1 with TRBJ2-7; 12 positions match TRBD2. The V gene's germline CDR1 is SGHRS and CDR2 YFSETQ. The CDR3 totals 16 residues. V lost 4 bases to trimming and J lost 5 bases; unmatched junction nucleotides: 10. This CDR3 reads CASSPGTSGFGHEQYF. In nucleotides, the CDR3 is TGCGCCAGCAGCCCCGGGACTAGCGGGTTTGGCCACGAGCAGTACTTC.

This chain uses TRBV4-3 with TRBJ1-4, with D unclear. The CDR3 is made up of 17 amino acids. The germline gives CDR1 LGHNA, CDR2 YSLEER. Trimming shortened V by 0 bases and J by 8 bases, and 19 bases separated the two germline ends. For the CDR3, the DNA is TGCGCCAGCAGCCAAGATCAGGTGACCATCGTAGGAGAAAAACTGTTTTTT. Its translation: CASSQDQVTIVGEKLFF.